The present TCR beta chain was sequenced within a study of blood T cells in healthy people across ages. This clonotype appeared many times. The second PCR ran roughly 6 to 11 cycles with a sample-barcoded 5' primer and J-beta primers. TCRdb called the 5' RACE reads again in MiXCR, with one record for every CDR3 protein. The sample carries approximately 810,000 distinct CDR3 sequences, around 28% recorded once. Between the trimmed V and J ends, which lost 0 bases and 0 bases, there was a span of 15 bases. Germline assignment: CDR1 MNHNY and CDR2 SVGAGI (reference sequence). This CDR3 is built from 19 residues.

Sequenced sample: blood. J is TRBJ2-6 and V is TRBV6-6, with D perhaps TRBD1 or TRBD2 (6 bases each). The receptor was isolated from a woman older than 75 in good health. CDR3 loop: CASSYSPGGGLSGANVLTF. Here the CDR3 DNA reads TGTGCCAGCAGTTACTCTCCCGGTGGGGGGCTCTCTGGGGCCAACGTCCTGACTTTC.